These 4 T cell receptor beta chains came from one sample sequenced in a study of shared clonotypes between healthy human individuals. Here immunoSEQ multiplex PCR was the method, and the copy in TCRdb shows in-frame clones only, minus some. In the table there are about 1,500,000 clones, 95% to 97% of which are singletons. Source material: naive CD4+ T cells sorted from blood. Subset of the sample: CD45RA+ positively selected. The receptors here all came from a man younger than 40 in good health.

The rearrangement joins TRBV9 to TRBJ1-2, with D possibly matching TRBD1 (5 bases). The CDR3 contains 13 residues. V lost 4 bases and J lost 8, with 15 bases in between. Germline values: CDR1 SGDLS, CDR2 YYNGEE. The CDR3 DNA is TGTGCCAGCAGCAACCGGGACCGGGGGGGCTACACCTTC. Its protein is CASSNRDRGGYTF.

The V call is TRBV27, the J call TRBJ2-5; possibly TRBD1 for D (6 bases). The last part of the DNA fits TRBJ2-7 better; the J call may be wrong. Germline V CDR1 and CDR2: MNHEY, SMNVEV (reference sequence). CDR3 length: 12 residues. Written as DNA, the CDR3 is TGTGCCAGTAAGGGACATTCCTACGAGCAGTACTTC. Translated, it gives CASKGHSYEQYF.

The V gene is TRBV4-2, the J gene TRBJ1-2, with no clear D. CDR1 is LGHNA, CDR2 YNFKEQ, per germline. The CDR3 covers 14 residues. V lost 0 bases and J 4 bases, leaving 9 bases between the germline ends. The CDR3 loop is CASSQERAGYGYTF. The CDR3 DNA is TGTGCCAGCAGCCAAGAAAGGGCGGGCTATGGCTACACCTTC.

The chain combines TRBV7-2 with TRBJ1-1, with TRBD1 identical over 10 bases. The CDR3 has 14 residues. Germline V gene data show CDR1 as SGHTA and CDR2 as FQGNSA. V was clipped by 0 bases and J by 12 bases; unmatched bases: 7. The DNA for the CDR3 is TGTGCCAGCAGCTTAGCGACAGGGGGCCCGGGGACTTTCTTT. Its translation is CASSLATGGPGTFF.